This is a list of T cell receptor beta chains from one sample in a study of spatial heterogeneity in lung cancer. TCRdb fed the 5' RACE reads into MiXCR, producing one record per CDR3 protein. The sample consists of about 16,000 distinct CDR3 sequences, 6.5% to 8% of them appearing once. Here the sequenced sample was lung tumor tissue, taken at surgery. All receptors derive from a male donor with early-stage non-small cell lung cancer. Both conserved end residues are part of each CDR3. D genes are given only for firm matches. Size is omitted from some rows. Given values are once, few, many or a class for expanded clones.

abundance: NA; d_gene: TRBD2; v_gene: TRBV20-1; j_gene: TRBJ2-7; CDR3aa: CSARDGTGGSYEQYF; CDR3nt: TGCAGTGCTAGAGATGGAACGGGGGGATCCTACGAGCAGTACTTC
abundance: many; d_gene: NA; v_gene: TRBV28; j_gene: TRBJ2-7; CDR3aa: CASSQRYYEQYF; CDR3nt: TGTGCCAGCAGCCAACGTTACTACGAGCAGTACTTC
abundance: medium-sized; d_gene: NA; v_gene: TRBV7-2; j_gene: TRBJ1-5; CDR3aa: CASSLVAGSNQPQHF; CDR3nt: TGTGCCAGCAGCTTAGTAGCAGGGAGCAATCAGCCCCAGCATTTT
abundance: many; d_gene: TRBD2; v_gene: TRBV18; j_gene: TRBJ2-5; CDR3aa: CASSPSTSRQETQYF; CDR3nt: TGTGCCAGCTCGCCATCGACTAGCCGTCAAGAGACCCAGTACTTC
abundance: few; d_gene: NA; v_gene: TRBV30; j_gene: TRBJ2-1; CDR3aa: CAWSRRTQKVGGEQFF; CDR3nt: TGTGCCTGGAGTAGGAGGACCCAAAAAGTCGGCGGTGAGCAGTTCTTC
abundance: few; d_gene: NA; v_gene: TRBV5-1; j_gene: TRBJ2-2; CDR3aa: CASSLAEELFF; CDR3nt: TGCGCCAGCAGCTTGGCTGAAGAGCTGTTTTTT
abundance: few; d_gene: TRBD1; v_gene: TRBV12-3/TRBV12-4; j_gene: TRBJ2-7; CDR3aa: CASSSRTGMNEQYF; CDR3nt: TGTGCCAGCAGTTCCCGGACAGGGATGAACGAGCAGTACTTC
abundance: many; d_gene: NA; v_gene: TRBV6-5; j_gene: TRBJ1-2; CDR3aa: CASSFTSTADYGYTF; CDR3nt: TGTGCCAGCAGTTTCACCTCGACAGCCGACTATGGCTACACCTTC
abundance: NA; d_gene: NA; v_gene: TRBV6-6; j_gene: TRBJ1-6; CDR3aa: CASSYSWDSPLHF; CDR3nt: TGTGCCAGCAGTTACTCGTGGGATTCACCCCTCCACTTT
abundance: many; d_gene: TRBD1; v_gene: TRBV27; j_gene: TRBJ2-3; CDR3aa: CASSLSLGQGTDTQYF; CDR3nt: TGTGCCAGCAGTTTATCCCTGGGACAGGGCACAGATACGCAGTATTTT
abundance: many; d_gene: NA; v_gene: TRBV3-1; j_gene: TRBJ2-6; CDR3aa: CASSQGSGANVLTF; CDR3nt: TGTGCCAGCAGCCAGGGTTCTGGGGCCAACGTCCTGACTTTC
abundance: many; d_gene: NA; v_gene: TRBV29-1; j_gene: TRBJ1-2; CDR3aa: CSVEETGVGGYTF; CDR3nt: TGCAGCGTTGAAGAAACAGGAGTTGGTGGCTACACCTTC
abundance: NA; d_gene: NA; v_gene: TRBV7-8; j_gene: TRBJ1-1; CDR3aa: CASSLPSGSSIRGPSAEAFF; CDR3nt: TGTGCCAGCAGCCTACCTAGTGGCAGCTCGATACGGGGTCCGAGCGCTGAAGCTTTCTTT
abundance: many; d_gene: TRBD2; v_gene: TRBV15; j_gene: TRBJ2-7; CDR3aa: CATSRVVLAGGNHEQYF; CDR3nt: TGTGCCACCAGCAGAGTCGTACTAGCGGGAGGTAACCACGAGCAGTACTTC
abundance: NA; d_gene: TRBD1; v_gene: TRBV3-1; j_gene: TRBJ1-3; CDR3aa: CASSFLRTGTGNTIYF; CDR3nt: TGTGCCAGCAGCTTCCTGAGGACAGGCACTGGAAACACCATATATTTT
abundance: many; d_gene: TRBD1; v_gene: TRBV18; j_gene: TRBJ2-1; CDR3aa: CASSPPGQGRIHEQFF; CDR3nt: TGTGCCAGCTCACCACCGGGACAGGGCCGCATCCATGAGCAGTTCTTC
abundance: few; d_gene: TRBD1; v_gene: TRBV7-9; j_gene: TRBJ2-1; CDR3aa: CASSLGVGTGSVDEQFF; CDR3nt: TGTGCCAGCAGCTTAGGTGTGGGGACAGGGAGTGTCGATGAGCAGTTCTTC
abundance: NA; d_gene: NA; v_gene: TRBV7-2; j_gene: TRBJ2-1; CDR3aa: CASSSRRGGVHNEQFF; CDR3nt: TGTGCCAGCAGCTCCCGCAGGGGAGGGGTACACAATGAGCAGTTCTTC
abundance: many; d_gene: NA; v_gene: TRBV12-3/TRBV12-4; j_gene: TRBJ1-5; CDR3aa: CASSLGGSGSNQPQHF; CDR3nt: TGTGCCAGCAGTTTAGGGGGTAGTGGAAGCAATCAGCCCCAGCATTTT
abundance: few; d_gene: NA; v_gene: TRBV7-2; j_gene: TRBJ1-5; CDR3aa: CASSLGNSNQPQHF; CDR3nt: TGTGCCAGCAGCTTAGGGAATAGCAATCAGCCCCAGCATTTT
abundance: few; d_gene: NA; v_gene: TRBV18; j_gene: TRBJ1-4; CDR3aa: CASSPQATGNEKLFF; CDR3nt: TGTGCCAGCTCACCCCAGGCCACAGGGAACGAAAAACTGTTTTTT
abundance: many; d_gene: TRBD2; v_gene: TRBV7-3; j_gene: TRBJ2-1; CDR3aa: CASSPGTTYNEQFF; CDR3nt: TGTGCCAGCAGCCCCGGGACTACCTACAATGAGCAGTTCTTC
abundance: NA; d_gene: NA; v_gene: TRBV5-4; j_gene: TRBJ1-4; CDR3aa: CASSLDGLGLFF; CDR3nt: TGTGCCAGCAGCTTGGACGGGTTAGGACTGTTTTTT
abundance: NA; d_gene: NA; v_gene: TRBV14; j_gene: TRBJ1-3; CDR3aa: CASSQDLGNTIYF; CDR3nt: TGTGCCAGCAGCCAGGACCTTGGAAACACCATATATTTT
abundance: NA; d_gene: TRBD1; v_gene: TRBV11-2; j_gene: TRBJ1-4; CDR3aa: CASSTYPSGGIAKLFF; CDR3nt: TGTGCCAGCAGCACCTACCCCTCAGGGGGAATTGCAAAACTGTTTTTT
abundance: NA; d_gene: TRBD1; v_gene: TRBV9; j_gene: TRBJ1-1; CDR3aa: CASSESPGGLGPEAFF; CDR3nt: TGTGCCAGCAGCGAGAGTCCAGGGGGTTTAGGACCTGAAGCTTTCTTT